Listed below are T cell receptor beta chains from one sample, sequenced in a study of T cell repertoires in cytomegalovirus infection. TCRdb redid the calling of the reads with MiXCR, one entry per CDR3 protein. The table lists 46,000 or so distinct CDR3 sequences, approximately 22% of them singletons. These receptors have no identified antigens. Material: PBMCs, sequenced either directly or after in vitro stimulation (not recorded which). Source of these receptors: a human donor in good health (CMV status not recorded). Some clones in this sample may be carry-over from other donors' samples. Both conserved end residues are part of each CDR3. The D gene is left open where the match is weak. For some rows the clone size is stated as once, few or many, or as a class when expanded; others skip it.

J gene | V gene | D gene | clone size | CDR3 length | CDR3 protein | CDR3 DNA
TRBJ2-7 | TRBV11-3 | TRBD1 | . | 16 | CASSFLLGQGAHEQYF | TGTGCCAGCAGCTTCCTGCTGGGACAGGGGGCCCACGAGCAGTACTTC
TRBJ2-2 | TRBV11-2 | TRBD1 | . | 15 | CASDQGQLNTGELFF | TGTGCCAGCGACCAGGGACAGCTGAACACCGGGGAGCTGTTTTTT
TRBJ2-2 | TRBV7-8 | . | many | 15 | CASSLTSMNTGELFF | TGTGCCAGCAGCTTAACTAGTATGAACACCGGGGAGCTGTTTTTT
TRBJ2-7 | TRBV5-1 | . | few | 14 | CASTTGFRLDEQYF | TGCGCCAGCACCACAGGATTCCGGCTGGACGAGCAGTACTTC
TRBJ2-1 | TRBV15 | . | . | 13 | CATSRDPGDEQFF | TGTGCCACCAGCAGAGATCCAGGGGATGAGCAGTTCTTC
TRBJ1-6 | TRBV4-2 | . | few | 13 | CASSQEPYSPLHF | TGTGCCAGCAGCCAAGAGCCGTATTCACCCCTCCACTTT
TRBJ2-3 | TRBV28 | TRBD2 | few | 16 | CAIAGLAGRMTDTQYF | TGTGCCATCGCGGGACTAGCGGGGCGTATGACAGATACGCAGTATTTT
TRBJ2-7 | TRBV7-2 | . | many | 14 | CASSGWGDSYEQYF | TGTGCCAGCAGCGGGTGGGGGGACTCCTACGAGCAGTACTTC
TRBJ2-1 | TRBV27 | . | many | 15 | CASSLSPASYNEQFF | TGTGCCAGCAGTTTATCACCCGCCTCCTACAATGAGCAGTTCTTC
TRBJ1-4 | TRBV19 | . | many | 14 | CASKHLATNEKLFF | TGTGCCAGTAAACATCTTGCAACTAATGAAAAACTGTTTTTT
TRBJ2-7 | TRBV4-1 | TRBD1 | . | 15 | CASSQDYRGYYEQYF | TGCGCCAGCAGCCAAGATTACAGGGGCTACTACGAGCAGTACTTC
TRBJ1-3 | TRBV20-1 | . | few | 16 | CSARVAGAGPGNTIYF | TGCAGTGCTAGAGTGGCCGGGGCGGGCCCTGGAAACACCATATATTTT
TRBJ2-2 | TRBV4-1 | TRBD2 | many | 17 | CASSRKTGLANAGELFF | TGCGCCAGCAGCCGGAAGACTGGACTAGCGAATGCCGGGGAGCTGTTTTTT
TRBJ2-1 | TRBV4-1 | TRBD2 | . | 15 | CASSQGRAGGGLRFF | TGCGCCAGCAGCCAAGGCCGAGCGGGGGGCGGGCTTCGGTTCTTC
TRBJ2-2 | TRBV12-3/TRBV12-4 | . | medium-sized | 14 | CASAPPGNTGELFF | TGTGCCAGCGCCCCCCCGGGGAACACCGGGGAGCTGTTTTTT
TRBJ2-1 | TRBV7-9 | . | few | 12 | CASSLLDNEQFF | TGTGCCAGCAGCTTATTAGACAATGAGCAGTTCTTC
TRBJ1-4 | TRBV7-2 | . | many | 15 | CASSGGVALNEKLFF | TGTGCCAGCAGCGGGGGTGTCGCCCTTAATGAAAAACTGTTTTTT
TRBJ2-2 | TRBV12-3/TRBV12-4 | . | many | 12 | CASRIAAGELFF | TGTGCCAGCAGGATAGCGGCGGGGGAGCTGTTTTTT
TRBJ2-7 | TRBV11-3 | TRBD2 | . | 13 | CASSYGRASEQYF | TGTGCCAGCAGCTACGGGAGGGCATCCGAGCAGTACTTC
TRBJ2-3 | TRBV20-1 | . | . | 13 | CSAGKEGADTQYF | TGCAGTGCGGGGAAGGAGGGGGCAGATACGCAGTATTTT
TRBJ1-3 | TRBV12-3/TRBV12-4 | . | many | 15 | CASSLQLGSGNTIYF | TGTGCCAGCAGTCTCCAGTTGGGCTCTGGAAACACCATATATTTT
TRBJ2-1 | TRBV3-1 | TRBD2 | . | 17 | CASSQDSGRTDNNEQFF | TGTGCCAGCAGCCAAGATAGCGGGAGGACCGACAACAATGAGCAGTTCTTC
TRBJ1-3 | TRBV29-1 | . | . | 16 | CSVATGPSTSGNTIYF | TGCAGCGTTGCCACAGGCCCATCGACCTCTGGAAACACCATATATTTT
TRBJ1-4 | TRBV4-1 | . | few | 13 | CASSQVQGEKLFF | TGCGCCAGCAGCCAAGTACAGGGAGAAAAACTGTTTTTT
TRBJ1-2 | TRBV11-2 | . | many | 14 | CASSSPLGGYGYTF | TGTGCCAGCAGCTCCCCATTAGGTGGCTATGGCTACACCTTC
TRBJ1-2 | TRBV6-2/TRBV6-3 | TRBD1 | few | 14 | CASSYIDRGTGYTF | TGTGCCAGCAGTTACATCGACAGGGGTACGGGCTACACCTTC
TRBJ2-1 | TRBV12-3/TRBV12-4 | TRBD2 | few | 18 | CASRTGTSGARLSDEQFF | TGTGCCAGCAGAACCGGGACTAGCGGGGCTCGGCTAAGCGATGAGCAGTTCTTC
TRBJ2-1 | TRBV5-1 | . | . | 12 | CASSLEGAEQFF | TGCGCCAGCAGCTTGGAAGGCGCTGAGCAGTTCTTC
TRBJ2-2 | TRBV2 | . | . | 12 | CASRRYTGELFF | TGTGCCAGCAGGAGATACACCGGGGAGCTGTTTTTT
TRBJ2-4 | TRBV19 | . | few | 12 | CASSIGLNIQYF | TGTGCCAGTAGTATAGGTTTGAACATTCAGTACTTC
TRBJ2-5 | TRBV7-8 | TRBD2 | many | 14 | CASGGGTPQETQYF | TGTGCCAGCGGGGGGGGTACACCCCAAGAGACCCAGTACTTC
TRBJ2-7 | TRBV20-1 | TRBD2 | few | 13 | CSAKALAGNEQYF | TGCAGTGCTAAGGCGCTAGCGGGGAACGAGCAGTACTTC
TRBJ2-2 | TRBV5-1 | TRBD1 | many | 15 | CASSQRQGSTGELFF | TGCGCCAGCAGCCAGAGACAGGGGAGTACCGGGGAGCTGTTTTTT
TRBJ1-4 | TRBV29-1 | TRBD1 | few | 19 | CSVGDRGLYGYRTNEKLFF | TGCAGCGTTGGAGACAGGGGGCTTTACGGTTATAGAACTAATGAAAAACTGTTTTTT
TRBJ2-7 | TRBV2 | TRBD1 | few | 14 | CASSEDRASYEQYF | TGTGCCAGCAGTGAGGACAGGGCCTCCTACGAGCAGTACTTC
TRBJ1-2 | TRBV20-1 | . | . | 15 | CSARDGKDIDYGYTF | TGCAGTGCTAGAGATGGGAAGGACATTGACTATGGCTACACCTTC
TRBJ2-5 | TRBV11-2 | . | . | 15 | CASSLEGAPMRTQYF | TGTGCCAGCAGCTTAGAAGGGGCGCCGATGAGGACCCAGTACTTC
TRBJ1-2 | TRBV19 | TRBD1 | . | 12 | CASTPQGWGYTF | TGTGCCAGTACCCCACAGGGGTGGGGCTACACCTTC
TRBJ1-1 | TRBV12-3/TRBV12-4 | . | . | 13 | CASSFGGIPEAFF | TGTGCCAGCAGTTTCGGGGGTATCCCTGAAGCTTTCTTT
TRBJ2-5 | TRBV5-4 | . | few | 16 | CASSLAGNLGQETQYF | TGTGCCAGCAGCTTGGCCGGGAACCTCGGACAAGAGACCCAGTACTTC
TRBJ2-2 | TRBV12-3/TRBV12-4 | TRBD2 | once | 15 | CASSLLAGETGELFF | TGTGCCAGCAGTTTACTAGCGGGTGAGACCGGGGAGCTGTTTTTT
TRBJ2-1 | TRBV5-1 | . | . | 14 | CASSLRGPGNEQFF | TGCGCCAGCAGCTTGCGGGGGCCGGGGAATGAGCAGTTCTTC
TRBJ2-7 | TRBV28 | . | . | 15 | CASRPHPRDIYEQYF | TGTGCCAGCAGACCTCATCCCCGGGACATCTACGAGCAGTACTTC
TRBJ2-7 | TRBV7-9 | . | few | 15 | CASSLAGGFAYEQYF | TGTGCCAGCAGCTTAGCGGGAGGCTTCGCATACGAGCAGTACTTC
TRBJ2-7 | TRBV5-6 | . | . | 16 | CASSQTPPGTSYEQYF | TGTGCCAGCAGCCAAACCCCTCCCGGAACGTCCTACGAGCAGTACTTC
TRBJ1-4 | TRBV7-9 | . | medium-sized | 14 | CASSLWGPNEKLFF | TGTGCCAGCAGCTTATGGGGGCCTAATGAAAAACTGTTTTTT
TRBJ2-1 | TRBV9 | . | many | 15 | CASSVGGSPSNEQFF | TGTGCCAGCAGCGTAGGTGGGAGTCCGAGCAATGAGCAGTTCTTC
TRBJ2-3 | TRBV7-7 | . | few | 13 | CASSYGTQDTQYF | TGTGCCAGCAGCTACGGGACTCAGGATACGCAGTATTTT
TRBJ1-5 | TRBV5-1 | TRBD1 | . | 13 | CASSTGDDQPQHF | TGCGCCAGCTCGACAGGGGACGATCAGCCCCAGCATTTT
TRBJ2-3 | TRBV20-1 | . | . | 12 | CSAEGGTDTQYF | TGCAGTGCTGAAGGGGGGACAGATACGCAGTATTTT
TRBJ1-4 | TRBV29-1 | TRBD1 | . | 15 | CSVEEFGQGSGKLFF | TGCAGCGTTGAAGAGTTCGGACAGGGGTCCGGAAAACTGTTTTTT
TRBJ2-7 | TRBV6-2/TRBV6-3 | TRBD2 | few | 15 | CASRTTSGRVNEQYF | TGTGCCAGCAGGACTACTAGCGGGAGGGTCAACGAGCAGTACTTC
TRBJ1-6 | TRBV28 | . | . | 14 | CASSPSWNNSPLHF | TGTGCCAGCAGTCCTTCCTGGAATAATTCACCCCTCCACTTT
TRBJ1-1 | TRBV7-9 | . | . | 16 | CASSTGLLDMNTEAFF | TGTGCCAGCAGCACGGGGCTCCTTGACATGAACACTGAAGCTTTCTTT
TRBJ2-5 | TRBV7-2 | . | medium-sized | 13 | CASSRRRQETQYF | TGTGCCAGCAGCCGACGGCGCCAAGAGACCCAGTACTTC
TRBJ1-5 | TRBV6-7 | . | few | 15 | CASSYSSNLYQPQHF | TGTGCCAGCAGTTACTCGAGTAACTTGTATCAGCCCCAGCATTTT
TRBJ2-2 | TRBV6-1 | . | many | 11 | CASGRPGSLFF | TGTGCCAGCGGTAGACCAGGGTCGCTGTTTTTT